The 18 T cell receptor beta chains in this list originate from one sample, sequenced in a study of cytomegalovirus exposure and HLA in healthy donors. This PCR relied on a set of 60 Vbeta primers and 13 Jbeta primers. Measured with immunoSEQ multiplex PCR; TCRdb has only the in-frame clones, and not every one. This repertoire comprises roughly 72,000 clones; its ten largest clones make up roughly 3.8%. The sequencing input was PBMCs. These receptors all stem from a man aged 18 to 29 in good health and CMV-seropositive.

The chain links TRBV28 to TRBJ2-7; 7 positions agree with TRBD1. Trimming at V came to 8 bases and at J to 5 bases, leaving 12 bases not matched to a gene. The CDR3 spans 14 residues. CDR1 MDHEN and CDR2 SYDVKM come from the germline V gene. For the CDR3, the DNA is TGTGCCAGCCTAGTCCGGGACAGAAACAACGAGCAGTACTTC. This codes for CASLVRDRNNEQYF.

The chain combines TRBV19 with TRBJ2-7, with TRBD2 matching 11 bases. With V trimmed by 5 bases and J by 3 bases, 6 bases remained unmatched. Germline values: CDR1 LNHDA, CDR2 SQIVND (reference sequence). There are 15 residues in the CDR3. CDR3 nucleotide sequence: TGTGCCAGTAGTCCCGGGACTAGCGGCCTCTACGAGCAGTACTTC. This sequence encodes CASSPGTSGLYEQYF.

The chain couples TRBV6-1 to TRBJ2-3; no reliable D call. V shed 6 bases and J shed 1 base, with 14 bases lying between them. The CDR3 totals 15 residues. Per the germline V gene, CDR1 is MNHNS and CDR2 is SASEGT. Written as DNA, the CDR3 is TGTGCCAGCAGCGCCCCGCGGTCCGGCACAGATACGCAGTATTTT. Its protein product is CASSAPRSGTDTQYF.

This chain links TRBV7-9 with TRBJ2-7, with 7 bases that match TRBD1. V lost 3 bases to trimming and J lost 7 bases; unmatched junction nucleotides: 6. The germline CDR1 and CDR2 sequences are SEHNR and FQNEAQ (reference sequence). This CDR3 has 13 residues. This chain's CDR3 is CASSFTGVREQYF. The CDR3 DNA is TGTGCCAGCAGCTTTACAGGGGTACGGGAGCAGTACTTC.

The chain is built from TRBV2 and TRBJ2-2; D call uncertain. The CDR3 length is 13 residues. The V end was cut by 8 bases, the J end by 0 bases, with 7 bases between. CDR1 SNHLY and CDR2 FYNNEI come from the germline V gene. For the CDR3, the DNA is TGTGCCAGCGGGCCGCCGAACACCGGGGAGCTGTTTTTT. Translated, it gives CASGPPNTGELFF. Filled out from reference TRBV2 and TRBJ2-2, the complete variable domain reads EPEVTQTPSHQVTQMGQEVILRCVPISNHLYFYWYRQILGQKVEFLVSFYNNEISEKSEIFDDQFSVERPDGSNFTLKIRSTKLEDSAMYFCASGPPNTGELFFGEGSRLTVL.

The chain joins TRBV28 to TRBJ1-1; D uncertain. CDR1 MDHEN and CDR2 SYDVKM come from the germline V gene. This CDR3 is 13 amino acids long. Trimming removed 1 base at V and 10 bases at J, with 13 bases between. The chain's CDR3 is CASSLSPREAAFF. In DNA, the CDR3 is TGTGCCAGCAGTTTATCCCCGAGGGAGGCAGCTTTCTTT.

The chain carries TRBV5-6 and TRBJ2-5; 9 bases match TRBD2. Losses at the gene ends were 1 base for V and 4 bases for J; bases not matched to a gene: 5. The germline CDR1 and CDR2 sequences are SGHDT and YYEEEE. This CDR3 contains 15 residues. CDR3 nucleotides: TGTGCCAGCAGCTTGACGTCTAGCGGGGCAGAGACCCAGTACTTC. Protein sequence: CASSLTSSGAETQYF. Variable domain in full (rest from reference TRBV5-6 and TRBJ2-5): DAGVTQSPTHLIKTRGQQVTLRCSPKSGHDTVSWYQQALGQGPQFIFQYYEEEERQRGNFPDRFSGHQFPNYSSELNVNALLLGDSALYLCASSLTSSGAETQYFGPGTRLLVL.

This chain links TRBV29-1 with TRBJ2-1; 8 nucleotides agree with TRBD2. The CDR3 covers 15 residues. J lost 7 bases, V lost 6 bases, and 14 bases had no gene match. Per germline, CDR1 SQVTM and CDR2 ANQGSEA. CDR3 in amino acids: CSVTTGTSVLNEQFF. CDR3 nucleotide sequence: TGCAGCGTCACTACCGGGACTAGTGTGTTGAATGAGCAGTTCTTC.

The chain carries TRBV4-1 and TRBJ1-3; D not certain. Germline values: CDR1 MGHRA, CDR2 YSYEKL. V lost 4 bases and J 3 bases, leaving 10 bases between the germline ends. This CDR3 spans 14 amino acids. For the CDR3, the DNA is TGCGCCAGCAGCCCGAACGCGATTGGAAACACCATATATTTT. Translated: CASSPNAIGNTIYF.

The chain carries TRBV5-1 and TRBJ1-4, with 11 bases fitting TRBD1. V shed 4 bases, J shed 6 bases, and the junction held 8 bases outside the gene matches. The CDR3 totals 16 residues. Germline V CDR1 and CDR2: SGHRS, YFSETQ. The CDR3 DNA sequence: TGCGCCAGCAGCGCACGGACAGGGGGCGGGGATGAAAAACTGTTTTTT. Translated: CASSARTGGGDEKLFF.

The gene calls are TRBV7-9 and TRBJ1-1; unclear D gene. The CDR3 is 14 residues long. CDR1 is SEHNR, CDR2 FQNEAQ, per germline (reference sequence). Trimming took 5 bases from V and 1 from J, leaving 11 bases between them. CDR3 region: CASSPDTGNTEAFF. In DNA form, the CDR3 reads TGTGCCAGCAGCCCTGACACCGGGAACACTGAAGCTTTCTTT. The full variable domain, in which reference TRBV7-9 and TRBJ1-1 provide the parts outside the CDR3, is DTGVSQNPRHKITKRGQNVTFRCDPISEHNRLYWYRQTLGQGPEFLTYFQNEAQLEKSRLLSDRFSAERPKGSFSTLEIQRTEQGDSAMYLCASSPDTGNTEAFFGQGTRLTVV.

The chain combines TRBV5-1 with TRBJ2-7; 12 nucleotides match TRBD2. The CDR3 totals 16 residues. Germline loops: CDR1 SGHRS, CDR2 YFSETQ. The V gene end was trimmed by 0 bases and the J gene end by 2 bases; junction bases not matched to a gene: 3. The CDR3 protein is CASSLGTSGMAYEQYF. The DNA of the CDR3 is TGCGCCAGCAGCTTGGGGACTAGCGGGATGGCCTACGAGCAGTACTTC.

Notes on this clone: Other DNA sequences in the same sample also yield this CDR3. This chain links TRBV18 with TRBJ1-5, with D possibly TRBD1 on 5 matching bases. The CDR3 is 14 residues long. The V gene lost 6 bases and the J gene lost 6 bases, with 15 bases spanning the gap. Per the germline V gene, CDR1 is KGHSH and CDR2 is LQKENI. The CDR3 protein is CASSPSGGGQPQHF. Here the CDR3 DNA reads TGTGCCAGCTCGCCGTCCGGGGGAGGTCAGCCCCAGCATTTT.

The chain carries TRBV6-5 and TRBJ2-7; 7 nucleotides agree with TRBD1. With V trimmed by 0 bases and J by 4 bases, 9 bases remained unmatched. This CDR3 region has 16 residues. Germline lookup yields CDR1 MNHEY and CDR2 SVGAGI. The CDR3 coding sequence is TGTGCCAGCAGTTACTCGATGGGACAGCGGCATTACGAGCAGTACTTC. Translating it yields CASSYSMGQRHYEQYF.

The chain is built from TRBV5-1 and TRBJ2-1; D is undetermined. Trimming pared 6 bases from V and 2 bases from J, leaving 12 bases between. The CDR3 extends over 14 amino acids. Germline CDR1 SGHRS, CDR2 YFSETQ. The CDR3 DNA reads as TGCGCCAGCAACCTAGTCGGAACCTACAATGAGCAGTTCTTC. This sequence encodes CASNLVGTYNEQFF.

CDR3 nucleotide sequence: TGTGCCAGCAGCTCGTTCCACAGGGGGCAAAAAGAGACCCAGTACTTC. Protein sequence: CASSSFHRGQKETQYF. J is TRBJ2-5 and V is TRBV7-7; 9 positions agree with TRBD1. Germline trimming cut 4 bases from V and 3 bases from J; bases unmatched to any gene: 9. CDR1 is SSHAT, CDR2 FNYEAQ, per germline (reference sequence). This CDR3 is built from 16 residues.

This chain joins TRBV5-5 and TRBJ2-2; TRBD2 matches at 8 bases. In germline, CDR1 is SGHKS, CDR2 YYEKEE (reference sequence). J lost 4 bases, V lost 4 bases, and 6 bases had no gene match. This CDR3 is built from 15 residues. DNA of the CDR3: TGTGCCAGCAGCCCGAGCGCGGGGGGCACCGGGGAGCTGTTTTTT. It is translated as CASSPSAGGTGELFF.

CDR3 sequence reads: CASSPGSRVGTIYF. The CDR3 DNA reads TGTGCCAGCAGCCCCGGGAGCCGAGTGGGCACCATATATTTT. The gene calls are TRBV27 and TRBJ1-3; D call uncertain. The CDR3 is 14 residues long. Trimming took off 6 bases at V and 9 bases at J, with 18 bases between the two ends. Germline loops: CDR1 MNHEY, CDR2 SMNVEV (reference sequence).